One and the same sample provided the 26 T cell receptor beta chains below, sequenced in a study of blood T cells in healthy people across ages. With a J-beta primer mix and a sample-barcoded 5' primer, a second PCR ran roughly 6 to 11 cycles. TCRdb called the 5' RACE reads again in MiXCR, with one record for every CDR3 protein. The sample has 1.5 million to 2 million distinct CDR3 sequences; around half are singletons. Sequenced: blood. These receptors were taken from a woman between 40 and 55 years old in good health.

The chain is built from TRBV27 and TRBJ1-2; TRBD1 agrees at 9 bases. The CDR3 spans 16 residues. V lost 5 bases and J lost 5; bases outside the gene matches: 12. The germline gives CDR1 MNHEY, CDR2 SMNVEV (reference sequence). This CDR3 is CASSLGGQGIRYGYTF. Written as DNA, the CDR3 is TGTGCCAGCAGTCTGGGGGGACAGGGAATTCGGTATGGCTACACCTTC.

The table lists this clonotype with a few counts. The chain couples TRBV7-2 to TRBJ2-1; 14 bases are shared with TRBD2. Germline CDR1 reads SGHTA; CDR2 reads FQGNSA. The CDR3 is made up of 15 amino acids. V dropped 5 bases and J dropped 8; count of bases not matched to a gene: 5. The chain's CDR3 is CASSAAGLAGDEQFF. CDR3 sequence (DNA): TGTGCCAGCAGCGCCGCGGGACTAGCGGGGGATGAGCAGTTCTTC.

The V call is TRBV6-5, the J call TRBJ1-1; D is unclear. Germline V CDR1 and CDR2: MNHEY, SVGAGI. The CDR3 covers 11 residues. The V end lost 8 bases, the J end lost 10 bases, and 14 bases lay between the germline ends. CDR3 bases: TGTGCCAGCTTTGAAACATACCGAGCTTTCTTT. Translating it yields CASFETYRAFF.

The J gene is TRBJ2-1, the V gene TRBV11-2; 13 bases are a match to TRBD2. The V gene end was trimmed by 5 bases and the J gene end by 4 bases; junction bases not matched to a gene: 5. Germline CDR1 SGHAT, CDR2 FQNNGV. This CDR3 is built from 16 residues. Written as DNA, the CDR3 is TGTGCCAGCAGCCAACTAGCGGGGGGGCTATACAATGAGCAGTTCTTC. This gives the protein CASSQLAGGLYNEQFF.

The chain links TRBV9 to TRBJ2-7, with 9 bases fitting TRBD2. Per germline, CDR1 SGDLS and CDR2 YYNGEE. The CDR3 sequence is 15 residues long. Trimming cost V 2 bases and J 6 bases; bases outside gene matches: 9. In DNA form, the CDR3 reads TGTGCCAGCAGCGTGTATAGCGGGGGACCCAGCGAGCAGTACTTC. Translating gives CASSVYSGGPSEQYF.

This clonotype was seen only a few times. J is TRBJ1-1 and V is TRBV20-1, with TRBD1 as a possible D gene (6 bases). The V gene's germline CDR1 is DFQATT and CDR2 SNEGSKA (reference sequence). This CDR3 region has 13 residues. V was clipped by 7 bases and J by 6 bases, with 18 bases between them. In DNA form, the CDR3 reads TGCAGTGTTCCGGAACAGGGAAAGGCTGAAGCTTTCTTT. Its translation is CSVPEQGKAEAFF.

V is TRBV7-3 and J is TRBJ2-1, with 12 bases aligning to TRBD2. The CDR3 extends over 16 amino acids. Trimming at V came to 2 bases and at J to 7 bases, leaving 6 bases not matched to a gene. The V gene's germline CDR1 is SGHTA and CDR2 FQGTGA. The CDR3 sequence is CASSLLAGGLLNEQFF. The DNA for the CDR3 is TGTGCCAGCAGCTTACTAGCGGGGGGGCTCCTAAATGAGCAGTTCTTC.

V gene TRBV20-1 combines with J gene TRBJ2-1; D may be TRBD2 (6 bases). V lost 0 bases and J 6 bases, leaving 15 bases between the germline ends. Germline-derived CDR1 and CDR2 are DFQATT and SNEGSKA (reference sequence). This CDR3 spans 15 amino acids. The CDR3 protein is CSARDYRGVSNEQFF. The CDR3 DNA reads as TGCAGTGCTAGAGATTATCGCGGGGTATCCAATGAGCAGTTCTTC.

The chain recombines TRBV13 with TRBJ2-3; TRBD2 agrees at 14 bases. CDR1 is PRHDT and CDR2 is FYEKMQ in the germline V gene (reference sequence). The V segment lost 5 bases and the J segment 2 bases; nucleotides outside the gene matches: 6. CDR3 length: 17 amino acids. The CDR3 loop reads CASSETSGGADTDTQYF. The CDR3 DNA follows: TGTGCCAGCAGCGAGACTAGCGGGGGGGCTGACACAGATACGCAGTATTTT.

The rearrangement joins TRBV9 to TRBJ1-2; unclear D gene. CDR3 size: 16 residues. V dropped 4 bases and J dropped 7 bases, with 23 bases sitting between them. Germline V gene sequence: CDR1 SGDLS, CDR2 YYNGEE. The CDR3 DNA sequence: TGTGCCAGCAGCCCCTCCCAATTCAACCAAGAGGGTGGCTACACCTTC. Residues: CASSPSQFNQEGGYTF.

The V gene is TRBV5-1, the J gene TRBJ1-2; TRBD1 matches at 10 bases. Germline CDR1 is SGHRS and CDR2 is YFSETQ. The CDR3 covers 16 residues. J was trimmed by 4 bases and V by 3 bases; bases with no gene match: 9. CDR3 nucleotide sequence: TGCGCCAGCAGCTCCGGGACAGGGGTGGGCTTCTATGGCTACACCTTC. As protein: CASSSGTGVGFYGYTF.

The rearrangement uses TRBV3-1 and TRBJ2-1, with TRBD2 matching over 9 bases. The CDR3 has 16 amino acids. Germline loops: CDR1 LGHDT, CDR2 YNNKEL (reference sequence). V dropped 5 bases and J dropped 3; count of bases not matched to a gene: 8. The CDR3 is CASSVRLAVLYNEQFF. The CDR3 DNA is TGTGCCAGCAGCGTAAGACTAGCGGTACTCTACAATGAGCAGTTCTTC.

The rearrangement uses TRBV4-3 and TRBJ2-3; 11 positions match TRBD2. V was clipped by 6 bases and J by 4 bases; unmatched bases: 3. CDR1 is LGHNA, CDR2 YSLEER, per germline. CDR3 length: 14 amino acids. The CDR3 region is CASSKTSGADTQYF. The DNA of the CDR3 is TGCGCCAGCAGTAAGACTAGCGGGGCAGATACGCAGTATTTT.

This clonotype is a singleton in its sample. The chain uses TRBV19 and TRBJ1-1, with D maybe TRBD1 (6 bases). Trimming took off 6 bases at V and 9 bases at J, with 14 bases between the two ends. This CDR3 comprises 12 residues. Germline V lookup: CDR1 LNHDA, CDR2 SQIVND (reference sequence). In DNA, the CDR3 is TGTGCCAGTAGGGGGGCTAAGCCGAAAGCTTTCTTT. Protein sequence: CASRGAKPKAFF.

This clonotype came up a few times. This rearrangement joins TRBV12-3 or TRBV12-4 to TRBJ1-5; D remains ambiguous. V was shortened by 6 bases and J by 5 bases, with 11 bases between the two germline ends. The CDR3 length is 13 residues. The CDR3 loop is CASRKQLDQPQHF. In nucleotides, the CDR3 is TGTGCCAGCAGAAAGCAATTGGATCAGCCCCAGCATTTT.

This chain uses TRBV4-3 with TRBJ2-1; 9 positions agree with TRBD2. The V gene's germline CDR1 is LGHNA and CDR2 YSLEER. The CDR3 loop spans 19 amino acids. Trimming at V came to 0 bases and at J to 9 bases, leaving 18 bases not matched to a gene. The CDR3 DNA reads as TGCGCCAGCAGCCAAGATAGAGCACTAGCGGGTGGGGTTGGGGTTGAGCAGTTCTTC. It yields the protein CASSQDRALAGGVGVEQFF.

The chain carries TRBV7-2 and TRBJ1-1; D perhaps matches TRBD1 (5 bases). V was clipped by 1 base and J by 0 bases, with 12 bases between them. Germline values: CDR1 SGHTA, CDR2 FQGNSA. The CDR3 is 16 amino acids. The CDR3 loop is CASSLDWGFLNTEAFF. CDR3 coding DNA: TGTGCCAGCAGCTTAGATTGGGGGTTCCTGAACACTGAAGCTTTCTTT.

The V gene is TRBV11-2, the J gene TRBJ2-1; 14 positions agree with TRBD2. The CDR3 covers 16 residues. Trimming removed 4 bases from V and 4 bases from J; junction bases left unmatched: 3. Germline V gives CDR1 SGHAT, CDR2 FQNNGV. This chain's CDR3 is CASSYGTSGGYNEQFF. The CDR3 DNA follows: TGTGCCAGCAGCTACGGGACTAGCGGGGGATACAATGAGCAGTTCTTC.

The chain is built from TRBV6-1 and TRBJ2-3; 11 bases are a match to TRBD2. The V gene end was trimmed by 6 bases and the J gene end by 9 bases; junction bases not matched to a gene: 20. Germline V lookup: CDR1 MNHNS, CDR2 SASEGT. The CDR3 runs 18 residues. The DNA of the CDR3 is TGTGCCAGCAGCTCAACCTTCTCCGTAGCGGGGGGGGACGAGACGCAGTATTTT. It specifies CASSSTFSVAGGDETQYF.

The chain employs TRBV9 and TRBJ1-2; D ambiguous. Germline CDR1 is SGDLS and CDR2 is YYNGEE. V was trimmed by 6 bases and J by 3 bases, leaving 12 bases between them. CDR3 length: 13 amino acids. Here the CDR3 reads CASNDPYYYGYTF. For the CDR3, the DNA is TGTGCCAGCAATGATCCCTATTACTATGGCTACACCTTC.

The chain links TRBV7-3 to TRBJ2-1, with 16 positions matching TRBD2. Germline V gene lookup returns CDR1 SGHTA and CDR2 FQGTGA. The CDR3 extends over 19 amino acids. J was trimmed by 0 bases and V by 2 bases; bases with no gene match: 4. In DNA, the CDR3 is TGTGCCAGCAGCTTACCGGGACTAGCGGGGGGGAGCTCCTACAATGAGCAGTTCTTC. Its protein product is CASSLPGLAGGSSYNEQFF.

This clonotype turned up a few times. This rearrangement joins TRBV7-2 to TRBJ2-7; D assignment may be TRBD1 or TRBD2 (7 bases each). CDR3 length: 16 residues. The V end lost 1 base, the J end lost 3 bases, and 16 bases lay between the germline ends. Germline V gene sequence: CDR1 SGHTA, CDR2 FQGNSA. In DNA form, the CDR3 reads TGTGCCAGCAGCTTAGGGGGGGGACAGAACTTCTACGAGCAGTACTTC. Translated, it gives CASSLGGGQNFYEQYF.

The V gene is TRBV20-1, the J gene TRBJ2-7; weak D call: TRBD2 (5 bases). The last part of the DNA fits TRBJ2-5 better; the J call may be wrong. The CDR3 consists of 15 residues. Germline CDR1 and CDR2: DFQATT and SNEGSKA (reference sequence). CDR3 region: CSARVGSGVLETQYF. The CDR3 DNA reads TGCAGTGCTAGAGTAGGGTCCGGGGTGTTGGAGACCCAGTACTTC.

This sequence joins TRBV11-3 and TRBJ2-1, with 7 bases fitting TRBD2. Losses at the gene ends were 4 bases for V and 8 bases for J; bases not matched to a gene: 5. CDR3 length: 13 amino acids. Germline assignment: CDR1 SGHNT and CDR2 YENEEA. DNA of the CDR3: TGTGCCAGCAGCTGGGCGGGGGTTGATGAGCAGTTCTTC. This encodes CASSWAGVDEQFF.

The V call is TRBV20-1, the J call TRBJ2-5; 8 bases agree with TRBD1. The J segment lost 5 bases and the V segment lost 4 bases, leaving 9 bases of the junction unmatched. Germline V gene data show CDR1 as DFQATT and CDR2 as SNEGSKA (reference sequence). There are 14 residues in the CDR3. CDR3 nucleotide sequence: TGCAGTGCTATTATGACAGGGGTTCAGGAGACCCAGTACTTC. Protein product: CSAIMTGVQETQYF.

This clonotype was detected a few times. The chain's CDR3 is CASSLVVQGGGYTF. The CDR3 region has the DNA TGCGCCAGCAGCTTGGTCGTACAGGGCGGAGGCTACACCTTC. This rearrangement joins TRBV5-1 to TRBJ1-2; a possible D gene is TRBD1 (6 bases). Trimming pared 0 bases from V and 8 bases from J, leaving 14 bases between. CDR1 and CDR2 (germline): SGHRS, YFSETQ. The CDR3 spans 14 residues.